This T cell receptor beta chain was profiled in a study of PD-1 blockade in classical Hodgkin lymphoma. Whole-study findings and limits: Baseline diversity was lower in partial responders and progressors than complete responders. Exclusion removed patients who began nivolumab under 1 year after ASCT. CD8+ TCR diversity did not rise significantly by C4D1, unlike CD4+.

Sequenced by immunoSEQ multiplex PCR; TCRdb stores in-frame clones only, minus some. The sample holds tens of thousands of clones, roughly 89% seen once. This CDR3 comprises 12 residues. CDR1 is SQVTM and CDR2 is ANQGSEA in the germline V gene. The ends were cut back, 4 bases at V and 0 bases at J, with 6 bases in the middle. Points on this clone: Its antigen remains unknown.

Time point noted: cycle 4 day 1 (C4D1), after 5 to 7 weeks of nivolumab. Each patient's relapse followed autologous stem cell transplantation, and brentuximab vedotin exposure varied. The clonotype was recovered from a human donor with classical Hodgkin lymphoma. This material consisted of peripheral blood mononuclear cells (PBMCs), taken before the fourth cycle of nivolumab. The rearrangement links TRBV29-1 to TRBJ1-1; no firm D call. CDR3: CSVALLNTEAFF. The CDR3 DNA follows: TGCAGCGTTGCATTACTGAACACTGAAGCTTTCTTT.